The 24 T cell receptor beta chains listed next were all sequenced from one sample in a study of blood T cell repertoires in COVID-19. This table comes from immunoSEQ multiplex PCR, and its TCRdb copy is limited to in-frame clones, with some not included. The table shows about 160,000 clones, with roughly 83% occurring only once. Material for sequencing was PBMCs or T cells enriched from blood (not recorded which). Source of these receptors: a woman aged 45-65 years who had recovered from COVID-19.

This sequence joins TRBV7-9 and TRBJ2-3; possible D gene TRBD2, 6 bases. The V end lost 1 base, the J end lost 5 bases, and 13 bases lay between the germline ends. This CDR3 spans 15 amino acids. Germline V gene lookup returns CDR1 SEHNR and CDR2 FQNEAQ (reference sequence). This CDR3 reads CASSLVVSGRDTQYF. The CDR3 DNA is TGTGCCAGCAGCTTAGTGGTTAGCGGAAGAGATACGCAGTATTTT.

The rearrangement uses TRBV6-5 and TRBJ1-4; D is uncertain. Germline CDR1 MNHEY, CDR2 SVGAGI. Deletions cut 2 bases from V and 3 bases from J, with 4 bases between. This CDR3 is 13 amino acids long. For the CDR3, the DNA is TGTGCCAGCAGTTACATAGCTAATGAAAAACTGTTTTTT. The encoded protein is CASSYIANEKLFF.

CDR3 amino acids: CAAGVYGANVLTF. The CDR3 coding sequence is TGTGCCGCCGGGGTTTACGGGGCCAACGTCCTGACTTTC. V gene TRBV7-2 combines with J gene TRBJ2-6, with D maybe TRBD2 (5 bases). The CDR3 is 13 amino acids. Trimming removed 11 bases at V and 4 bases at J, with 12 bases between. Germline V gene lookup returns CDR1 SGHTA and CDR2 FQGNSA.

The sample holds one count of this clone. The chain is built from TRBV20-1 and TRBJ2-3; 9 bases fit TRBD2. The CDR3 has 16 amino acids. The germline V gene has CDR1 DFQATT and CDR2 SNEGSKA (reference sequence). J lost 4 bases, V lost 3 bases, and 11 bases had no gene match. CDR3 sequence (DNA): TGCAGTGCTAGTGGGCTAGCGGGATCTTCGGCAGATACGCAGTATTTT. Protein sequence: CSASGLAGSSADTQYF.

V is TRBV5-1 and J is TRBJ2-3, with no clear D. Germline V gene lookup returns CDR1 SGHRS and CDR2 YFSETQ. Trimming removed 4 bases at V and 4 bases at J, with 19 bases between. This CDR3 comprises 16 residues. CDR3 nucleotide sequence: TGCGCCAGCAGCCCCTCCGGAGCCTCCGGTGCAGATACGCAGTATTTT. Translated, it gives CASSPSGASGADTQYF.

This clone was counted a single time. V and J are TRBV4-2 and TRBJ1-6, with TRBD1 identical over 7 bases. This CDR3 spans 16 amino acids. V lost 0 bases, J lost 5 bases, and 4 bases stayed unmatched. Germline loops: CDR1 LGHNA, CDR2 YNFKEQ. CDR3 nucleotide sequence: TGTGCCAGCAGCCAAGAGGGAGACAGGGATAATTCACCCCTCCACTTT. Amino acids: CASSQEGDRDNSPLHF.

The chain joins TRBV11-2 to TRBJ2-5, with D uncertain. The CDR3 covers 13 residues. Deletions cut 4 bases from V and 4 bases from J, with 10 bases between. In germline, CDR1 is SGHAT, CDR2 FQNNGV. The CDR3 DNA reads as TGTGCCAGCAGCTCGGTTCTTGTAGAGACCCAGTACTTC. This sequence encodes CASSSVLVETQYF.

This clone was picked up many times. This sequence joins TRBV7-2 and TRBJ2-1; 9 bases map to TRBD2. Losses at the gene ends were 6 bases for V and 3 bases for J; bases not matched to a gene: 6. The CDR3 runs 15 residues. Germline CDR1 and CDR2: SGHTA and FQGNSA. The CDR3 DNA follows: TGTGCCAGCAGTCTCGCGACTAGCGGCTACAATGAGCAGTTCTTC. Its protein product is CASSLATSGYNEQFF.

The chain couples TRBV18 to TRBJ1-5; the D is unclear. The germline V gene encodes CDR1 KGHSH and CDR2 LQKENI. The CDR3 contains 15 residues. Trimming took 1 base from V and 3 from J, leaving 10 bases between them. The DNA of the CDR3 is TGTGCCAGCTCACCACGACGGGGTACCAATCAGCCCCAGCATTTT. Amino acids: CASSPRRGTNQPQHF.

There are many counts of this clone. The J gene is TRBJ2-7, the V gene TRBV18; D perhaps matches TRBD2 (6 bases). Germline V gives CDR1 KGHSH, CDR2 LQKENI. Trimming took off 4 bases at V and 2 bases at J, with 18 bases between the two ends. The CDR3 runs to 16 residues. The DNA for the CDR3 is TGTGCCAGCTCACGGAGCCTCGGGGGAAGGACCTACGAGCAGTACGTC. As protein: CASSRSLGGRTYEQYV.

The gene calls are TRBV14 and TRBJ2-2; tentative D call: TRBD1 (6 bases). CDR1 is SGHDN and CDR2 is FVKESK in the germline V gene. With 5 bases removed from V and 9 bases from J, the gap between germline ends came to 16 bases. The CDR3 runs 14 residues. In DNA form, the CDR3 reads TGTGCCAGCAGCTCTCAGCAGGGGTTGCGGGAGCTGTTTTTT. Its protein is CASSSQQGLRELFF.

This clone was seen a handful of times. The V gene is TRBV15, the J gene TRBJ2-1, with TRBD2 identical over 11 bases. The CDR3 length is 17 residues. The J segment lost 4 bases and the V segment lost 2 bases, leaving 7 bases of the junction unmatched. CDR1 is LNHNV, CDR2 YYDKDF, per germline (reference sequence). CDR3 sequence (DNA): TGTGCCACCAGCAGAAAACTAGCGGGAGTGTCTTACAATGAGCAGTTCTTC. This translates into CATSRKLAGVSYNEQFF.

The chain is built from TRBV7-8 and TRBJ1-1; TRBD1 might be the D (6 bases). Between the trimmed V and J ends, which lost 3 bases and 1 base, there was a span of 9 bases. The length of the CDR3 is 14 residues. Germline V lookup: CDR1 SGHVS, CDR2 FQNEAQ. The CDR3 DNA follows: TGTGCCAGCAGCTTCGGGGGGCAGAACACTGAAGCTTTCTTT. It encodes CASSFGGQNTEAFF.

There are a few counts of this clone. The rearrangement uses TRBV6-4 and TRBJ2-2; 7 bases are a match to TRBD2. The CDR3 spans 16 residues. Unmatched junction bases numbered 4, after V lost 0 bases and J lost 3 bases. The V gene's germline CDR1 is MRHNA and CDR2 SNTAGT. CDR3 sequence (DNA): TGTGCCAGCAGTGACTCGGGCCTAGCGGACACCGGGGAGCTGTTTTTT. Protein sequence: CASSDSGLADTGELFF.

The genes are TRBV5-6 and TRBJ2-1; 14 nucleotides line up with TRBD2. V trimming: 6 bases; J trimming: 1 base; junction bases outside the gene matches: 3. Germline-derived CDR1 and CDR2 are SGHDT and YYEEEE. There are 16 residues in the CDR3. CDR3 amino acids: CASIGLAGGSYNEQFF. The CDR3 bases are TGTGCCAGCATCGGACTAGCGGGAGGTTCCTACAATGAGCAGTTCTTC.

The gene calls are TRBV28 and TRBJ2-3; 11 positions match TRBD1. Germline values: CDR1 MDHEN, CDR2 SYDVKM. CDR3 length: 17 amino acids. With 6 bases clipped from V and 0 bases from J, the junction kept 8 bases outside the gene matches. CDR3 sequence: CASRDRGRVTSTDTQYF. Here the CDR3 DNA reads TGTGCCAGCAGGGACAGGGGGCGAGTAACTAGCACAGATACGCAGTATTTT. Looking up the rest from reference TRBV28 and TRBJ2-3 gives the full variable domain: DVKVTQSSRYLVKRTGEKVFLECVQDMDHENMFWYRQDPGLGLRLIYFSYDVKMKEKGDIPEGYSVSREKKERFSLILESASTNQTSMYLCASRDRGRVTSTDTQYFGPGTRLTVL.

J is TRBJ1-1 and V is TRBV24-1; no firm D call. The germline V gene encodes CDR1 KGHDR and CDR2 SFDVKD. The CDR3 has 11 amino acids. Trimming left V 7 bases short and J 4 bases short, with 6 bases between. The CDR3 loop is CATSSSTEAFF. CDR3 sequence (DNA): TGTGCCACCAGCTCGAGCACTGAAGCTTTCTTT.

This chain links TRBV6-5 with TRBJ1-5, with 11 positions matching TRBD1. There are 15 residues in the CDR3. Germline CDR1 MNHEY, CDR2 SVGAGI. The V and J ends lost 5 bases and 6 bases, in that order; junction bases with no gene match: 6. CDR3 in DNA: TGTGCCAGCAGTCGGGACAGGGGGTCGAGTCAGCCCCAGCATTTT. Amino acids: CASSRDRGSSQPQHF.

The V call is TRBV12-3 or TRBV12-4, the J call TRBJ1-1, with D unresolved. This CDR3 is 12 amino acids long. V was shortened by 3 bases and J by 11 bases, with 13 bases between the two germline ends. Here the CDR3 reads CASSFGILEAFF. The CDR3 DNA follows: TGTGCCAGCAGTTTTGGTATTCTCGAGGCTTTCTTT.

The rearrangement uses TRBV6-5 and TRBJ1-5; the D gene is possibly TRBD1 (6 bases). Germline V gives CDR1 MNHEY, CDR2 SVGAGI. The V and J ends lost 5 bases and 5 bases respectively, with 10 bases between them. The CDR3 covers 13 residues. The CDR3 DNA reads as TGTGCCAGCAGTAGTACAGGGTATCAGCCCCAGCATTTT. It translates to CASSSTGYQPQHF.

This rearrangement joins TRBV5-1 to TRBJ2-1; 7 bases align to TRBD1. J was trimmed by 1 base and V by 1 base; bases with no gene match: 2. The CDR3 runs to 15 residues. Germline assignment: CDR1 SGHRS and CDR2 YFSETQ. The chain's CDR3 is CASSLRTGSYNEQFF. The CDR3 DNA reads TGCGCCAGCAGCTTGAGGACAGGATCCTACAATGAGCAGTTCTTC.

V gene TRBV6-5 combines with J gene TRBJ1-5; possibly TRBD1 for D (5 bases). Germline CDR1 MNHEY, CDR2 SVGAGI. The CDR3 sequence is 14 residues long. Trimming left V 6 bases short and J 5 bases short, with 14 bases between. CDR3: CASRETARYQPQHF. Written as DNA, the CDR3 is TGTGCCAGCAGGGAGACAGCTCGATATCAGCCCCAGCATTTT.

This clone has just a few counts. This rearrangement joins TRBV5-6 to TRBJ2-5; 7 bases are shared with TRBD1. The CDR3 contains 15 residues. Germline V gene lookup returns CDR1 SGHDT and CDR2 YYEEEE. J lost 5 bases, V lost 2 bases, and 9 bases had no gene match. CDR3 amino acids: CASSFRTGRFETQYF. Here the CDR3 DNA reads TGTGCCAGCAGCTTCCGGACAGGCCGTTTTGAGACCCAGTACTTC.

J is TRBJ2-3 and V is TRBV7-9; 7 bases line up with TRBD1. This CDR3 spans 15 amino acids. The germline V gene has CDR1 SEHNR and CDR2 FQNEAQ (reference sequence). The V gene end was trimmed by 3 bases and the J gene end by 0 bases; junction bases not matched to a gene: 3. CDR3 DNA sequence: TGTGCCAGCAGCTTTGGACAGGTTAGCACAGATACGCAGTATTTT. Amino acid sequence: CASSFGQVSTDTQYF. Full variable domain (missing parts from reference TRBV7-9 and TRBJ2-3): DTGVSQNPRHKITKRGQNVTFRCDPISEHNRLYWYRQTLGQGPEFLTYFQNEAQLEKSRLLSDRFSAERPKGSFSTLEIQRTEQGDSAMYLCASSFGQVSTDTQYFGPGTRLTVL.